This TCR beta chain emerged from a study of cytomegalovirus exposure and HLA in healthy donors. Broader study findings: V- and J-gene trimming of TCR beta was linked (in a later analysis) to a missense DCLRE1C variant.

Per germline, CDR1 SGHDT and CDR2 YYEEEE. V was pared by 7 bases and J by 10 bases, with 25 bases of the junction left unmatched. This CDR3 region has 19 residues. This clone was observed a handful of times. Antigen unknown. Regarding donors, all were healthy bone marrow donors. The study ran its PCR with 60 Vbeta and 13 Jbeta primers. Libraries were prepared by immunoSEQ multiplex PCR; TCRdb keeps only in-frame clonotypes and omits some of them. The sample lists roughly 120,000 clones, over 60% seen once, with 2.2% in the top ten. This chain connects TRBV5-6 to TRBJ1-4; 10 positions match TRBD1. This clonotype was sampled from a woman in her thirties in good health and CMV-seronegative. Sequenced input: PBMCs. The CDR3 loop reads CASGLFIRPDGTGDGKLFF. The CDR3 bases are TGTGCCAGCGGGCTCTTTATACGCCCCGATGGGACAGGGGATGGAAAACTGTTTTTT.